What follows describes a single T cell receptor beta chain. Its antigen remains unknown. Every donor was a healthy person donating bone marrow. This entry belongs to a study of cytomegalovirus exposure and HLA in healthy donors. Whole-study findings and limits: Common viral pathogens seemed to be connected with several of the most significant clusters, according to a later analysis.

PCR amplification relied on 60 Vbeta primers (plus 13 Jbeta primers). Here immunoSEQ multiplex PCR was the method, and the copy in TCRdb shows in-frame clones only, minus some. This repertoire shows approximately 100,000 clones, around two thirds found once; its top ten account for roughly 2.5%. Looked up from germline, CDR1 is SGHRS and CDR2 is YFSETQ. This CDR3 has 19 residues. J was trimmed by 0 bases and V by 1 base; bases with no gene match: 11. The sample comprised PBMCs. The sequence was collected from a man aged 45-65 years in good health and CMV-seropositive. This chain uses TRBV5-1 with TRBJ1-1; TRBD1 matches at 11 bases. This CDR3 reads CASSLSGTGGLGMNTEAFF. The CDR3 coding sequence is TGCGCCAGCAGCTTGAGCGGGACAGGGGGTTTAGGGATGAACACTGAAGCTTTCTTT.